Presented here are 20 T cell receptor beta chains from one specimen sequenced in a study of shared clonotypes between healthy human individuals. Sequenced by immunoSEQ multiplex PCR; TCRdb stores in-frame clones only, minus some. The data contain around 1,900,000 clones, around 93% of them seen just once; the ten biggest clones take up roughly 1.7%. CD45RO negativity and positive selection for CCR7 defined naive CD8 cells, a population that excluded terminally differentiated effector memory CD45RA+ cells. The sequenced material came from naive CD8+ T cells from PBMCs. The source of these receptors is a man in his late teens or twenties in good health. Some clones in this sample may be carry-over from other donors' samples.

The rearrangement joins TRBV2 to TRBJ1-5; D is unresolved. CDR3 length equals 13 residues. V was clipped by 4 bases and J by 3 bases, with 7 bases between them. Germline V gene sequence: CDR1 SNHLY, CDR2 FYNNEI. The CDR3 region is CASSATANQPQHF. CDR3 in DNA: TGTGCCAGCAGTGCTACAGCCAATCAGCCCCAGCATTTT.

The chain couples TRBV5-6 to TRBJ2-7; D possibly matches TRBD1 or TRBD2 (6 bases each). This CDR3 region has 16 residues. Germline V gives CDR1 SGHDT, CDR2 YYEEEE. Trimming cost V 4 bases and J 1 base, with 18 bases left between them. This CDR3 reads CASSLRVRGPSYEQYF. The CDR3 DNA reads TGTGCCAGCAGCCTCCGGGTACGGGGGCCGTCCTACGAGCAGTACTTC.

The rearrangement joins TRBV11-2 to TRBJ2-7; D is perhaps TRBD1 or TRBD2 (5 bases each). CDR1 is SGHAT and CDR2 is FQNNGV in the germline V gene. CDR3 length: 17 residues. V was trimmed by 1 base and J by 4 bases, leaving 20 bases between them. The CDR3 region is CASSLGGTPPAIYEQYF. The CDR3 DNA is TGTGCCAGCAGCTTAGGTGGGACCCCCCCCGCAATTTACGAGCAGTACTTC.

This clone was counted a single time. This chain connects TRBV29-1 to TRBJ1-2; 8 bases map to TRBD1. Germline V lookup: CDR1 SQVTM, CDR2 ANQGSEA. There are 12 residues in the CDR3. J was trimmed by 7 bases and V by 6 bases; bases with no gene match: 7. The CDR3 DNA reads TGCAGCGTCACACCGACAGGGGTTGGCTACACCTTC. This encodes CSVTPTGVGYTF.

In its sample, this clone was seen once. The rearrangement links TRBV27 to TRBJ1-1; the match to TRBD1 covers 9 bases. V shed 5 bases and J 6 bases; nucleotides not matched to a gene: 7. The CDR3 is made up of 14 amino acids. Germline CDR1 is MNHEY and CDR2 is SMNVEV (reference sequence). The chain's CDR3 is CASSTGQGLPEAFF. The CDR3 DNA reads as TGTGCCAGCAGTACCGGACAGGGGCTTCCTGAAGCTTTCTTT.

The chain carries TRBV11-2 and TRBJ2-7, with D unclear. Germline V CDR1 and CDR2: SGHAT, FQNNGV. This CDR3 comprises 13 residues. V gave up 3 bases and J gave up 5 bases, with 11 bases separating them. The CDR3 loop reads CASSFGRLDEQYF. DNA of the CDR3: TGTGCCAGCAGCTTTGGCAGATTGGACGAGCAGTACTTC.

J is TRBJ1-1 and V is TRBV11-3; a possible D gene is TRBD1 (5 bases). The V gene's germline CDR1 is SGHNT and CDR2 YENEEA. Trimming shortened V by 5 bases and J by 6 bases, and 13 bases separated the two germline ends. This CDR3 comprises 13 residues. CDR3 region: CASSHSGGAEAFF. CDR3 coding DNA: TGTGCCAGCAGCCACAGCGGGGGTGCTGAAGCTTTCTTT. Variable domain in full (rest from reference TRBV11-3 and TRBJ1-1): EAGVVQSPRYKIIEKKQPVAFWCNPISGHNTLYWYLQNLGQGPELLIRYENEEAVDDSQLPKDRFSAERLKGVDSTLKIQPAELGDSAVYLCASSHSGGAEAFFGQGTRLTVV.

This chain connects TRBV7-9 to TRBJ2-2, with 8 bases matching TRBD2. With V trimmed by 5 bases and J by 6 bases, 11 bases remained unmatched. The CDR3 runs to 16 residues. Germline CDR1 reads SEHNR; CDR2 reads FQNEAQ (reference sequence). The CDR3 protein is CASSPRSGSGAGELFF. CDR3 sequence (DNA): TGTGCCAGCAGCCCCCGCAGCGGGAGCGGGGCCGGGGAGCTGTTTTTT.

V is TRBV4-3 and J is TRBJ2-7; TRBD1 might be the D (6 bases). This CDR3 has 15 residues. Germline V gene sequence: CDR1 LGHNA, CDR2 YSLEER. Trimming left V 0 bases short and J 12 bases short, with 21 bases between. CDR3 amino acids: CASSQDRASPQGRYF. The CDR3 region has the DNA TGCGCCAGCAGCCAAGATAGGGCTAGCCCCCAGGGGAGGTACTTC.

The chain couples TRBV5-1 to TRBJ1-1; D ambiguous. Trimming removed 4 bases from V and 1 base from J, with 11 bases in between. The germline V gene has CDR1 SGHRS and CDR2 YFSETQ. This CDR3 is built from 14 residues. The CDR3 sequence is CASSPSGRNTEAFF. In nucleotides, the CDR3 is TGCGCCAGCAGCCCTTCTGGTAGGAACACTGAAGCTTTCTTT.

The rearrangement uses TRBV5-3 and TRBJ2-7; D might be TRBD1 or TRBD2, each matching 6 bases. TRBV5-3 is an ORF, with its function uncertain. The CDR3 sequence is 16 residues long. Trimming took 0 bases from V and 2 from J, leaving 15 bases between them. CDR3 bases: TGTGCCAGAAGCTTGGAGCGCCGGGGGCGAACCTACGAGCAGTACTTC. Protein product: CARSLERRGRTYEQYF.

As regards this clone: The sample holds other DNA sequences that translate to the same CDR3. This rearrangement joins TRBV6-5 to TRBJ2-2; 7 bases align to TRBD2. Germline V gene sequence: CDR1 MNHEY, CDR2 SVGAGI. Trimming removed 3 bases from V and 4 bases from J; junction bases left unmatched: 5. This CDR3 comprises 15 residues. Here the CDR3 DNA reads TGTGCCAGCAGTTATCTGGGGGAGGGCACCGGGGAGCTGTTTTTT. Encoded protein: CASSYLGEGTGELFF.

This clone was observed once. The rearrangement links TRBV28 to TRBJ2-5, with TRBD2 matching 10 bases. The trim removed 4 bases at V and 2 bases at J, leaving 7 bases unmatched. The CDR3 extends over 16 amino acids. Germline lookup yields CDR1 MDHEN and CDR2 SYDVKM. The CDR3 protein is CASSSDLAGEQETQYF. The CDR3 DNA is TGTGCCAGCAGTTCCGACCTAGCGGGAGAACAAGAGACCCAGTACTTC.

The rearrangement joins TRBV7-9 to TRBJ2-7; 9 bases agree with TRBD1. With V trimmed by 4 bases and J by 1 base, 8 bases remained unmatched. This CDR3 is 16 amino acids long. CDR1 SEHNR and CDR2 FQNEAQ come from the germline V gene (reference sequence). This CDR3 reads CASSSSGTGRSYEQYF. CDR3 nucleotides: TGTGCCAGCAGCTCCTCCGGGACAGGGAGATCCTACGAGCAGTACTTC.

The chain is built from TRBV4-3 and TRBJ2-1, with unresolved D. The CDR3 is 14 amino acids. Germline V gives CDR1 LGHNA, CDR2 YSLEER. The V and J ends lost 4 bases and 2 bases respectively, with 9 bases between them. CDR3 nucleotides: TGCGCCAGCAGCCGCCAGGCCCCCTACAATGAGCAGTTCTTC. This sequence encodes CASSRQAPYNEQFF.

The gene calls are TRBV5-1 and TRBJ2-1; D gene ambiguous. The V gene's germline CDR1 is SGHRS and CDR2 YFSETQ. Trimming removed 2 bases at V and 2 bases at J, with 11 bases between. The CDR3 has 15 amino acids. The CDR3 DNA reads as TGCGCCAGCAGCTTAAGAATTGGAGCCTACAATGAGCAGTTCTTC. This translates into CASSLRIGAYNEQFF. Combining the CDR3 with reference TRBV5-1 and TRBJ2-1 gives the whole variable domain KAGVTQTPRYLIKTRGQQVTLSCSPISGHRSVSWYQQTPGQGLQFLFEYFSETQRNKGNFPGRFSGRQFSNSRSEMNVSTLELGDSALYLCASSLRIGAYNEQFFGPGTRLTVL.

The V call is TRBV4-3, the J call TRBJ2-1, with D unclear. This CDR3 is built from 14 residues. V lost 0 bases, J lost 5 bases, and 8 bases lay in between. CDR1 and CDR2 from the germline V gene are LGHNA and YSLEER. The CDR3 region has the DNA TGCGCCAGCAGCCAAGATCTTCGAGACAATGAGCAGTTCTTC. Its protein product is CASSQDLRDNEQFF.

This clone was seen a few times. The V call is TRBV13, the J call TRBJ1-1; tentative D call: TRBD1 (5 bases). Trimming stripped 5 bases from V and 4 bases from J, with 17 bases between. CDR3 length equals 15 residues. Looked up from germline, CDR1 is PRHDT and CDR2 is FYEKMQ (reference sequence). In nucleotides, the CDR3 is TGTGCCAGCAGCGACCAAAGACGAGGGACCACTGAAGCTTTCTTT. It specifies CASSDQRRGTTEAFF.

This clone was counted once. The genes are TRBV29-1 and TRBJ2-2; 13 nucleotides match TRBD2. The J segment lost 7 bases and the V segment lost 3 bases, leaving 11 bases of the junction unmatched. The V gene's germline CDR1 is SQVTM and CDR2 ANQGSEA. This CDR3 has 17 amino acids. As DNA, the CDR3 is TGCAGCGTTGAGCAAATCACTAGCGGGAGGGTTGTCGGGGAGCTGTTTTTT. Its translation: CSVEQITSGRVVGELFF.

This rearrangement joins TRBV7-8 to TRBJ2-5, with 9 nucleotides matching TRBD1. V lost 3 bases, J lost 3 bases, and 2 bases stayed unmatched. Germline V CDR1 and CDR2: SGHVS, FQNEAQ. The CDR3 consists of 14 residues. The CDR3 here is CASSFGTGKETQYF. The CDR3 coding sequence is TGTGCCAGCAGCTTCGGGACAGGGAAAGAGACCCAGTACTTC. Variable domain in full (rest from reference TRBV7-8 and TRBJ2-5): GAGVSQSPRYKVAKRGQDVALRCDPISGHVSLFWYQQALGQGPEFLTYFQNEAQLDKSGLPSDRFFAERPEGSVSTLKIQRTQQEDSAVYLCASSFGTGKETQYFGPGTRLLVL.